Below are 2 T cell receptor beta chains sequenced from a single sample in a study of cytomegalovirus exposure and HLA in healthy donors. The PCR was carried out with 60 Vbeta primers and 13 Jbeta primers. The repertoire was sequenced with immunoSEQ multiplex PCR; TCRdb's copy has only in-frame clones and lacks some. Among over 50,000 clones, 68% were seen once, and the ten largest hold about a sixth. The sequencing input was PBMCs. These receptors were taken from a middle-aged man in good health and CMV-seropositive.

There are a few counts of this clone. The V gene is TRBV6-1, the J gene TRBJ1-2; TRBD1 matches 7 bases. Germline CDR1 MNHNS, CDR2 SASEGT. The V gene end was trimmed by 1 base and the J gene end by 5 bases; junction bases not matched to a gene: 4. This CDR3 is 14 amino acids long. The CDR3 nucleotides are TGTGCCAGCAGTGAAGGGGCAGGGGGGTATGGCTACACCTTC. Protein product: CASSEGAGGYGYTF.

The chain is built from TRBV4-3 and TRBJ2-7, with a possible D match to TRBD2 (6 bases). The CDR3 covers 13 residues. Trimming removed 3 bases from V and 4 bases from J, with 10 bases in between. Germline values: CDR1 LGHNA, CDR2 YSLEER. CDR3: CASSHSEGYEQYF. The DNA for the CDR3 is TGCGCCAGCAGCCACTCGGAGGGGTACGAGCAGTACTTC.